This entry describes one T cell receptor (beta chain). Its antigen is unknown. V gave up 5 bases and J gave up 1 base, with 12 bases separating them. The CDR3 sequence is 14 residues long. Germline CDR1 is SGHVS and CDR2 is FNYEAQ. The data were obtained in a study of graft-versus-host responses after intestinal transplantation. Profiling relied on immunoSEQ multiplex PCR, and the TCRdb table lists in-frame clones only, not all of them. The data hold approximately 100,000 clones, with about 88% observed a single time. Source: unstimulated CD4+ T cells sorted from spleen or lymph node cells, taken before intestinal transplant. The chain joins TRBV7-6 to TRBJ2-7; the D is unclear. This receptor was taken from a human donor who received an intestinal transplant. The CDR3 DNA sequence: TGTGCCAGCAGCCTGTCGACCGCGTCCTACGAGCAGTACTTC. Encoded protein: CASSLSTASYEQYF.